This TCR beta chain was recovered during a study of T cell repertoires in cytomegalovirus infection. The overall study: Public signatures in TCR beta pointed to CMV infection and matching HLA type.

This clonotype was counted at least ten times. No antigen is known for it. V lost 1 base to trimming and J lost 4 bases, with 11 bases between them. The germline V gene has CDR1 SGHVS and CDR2 FQNEAQ. CDR3 length: 15 residues. TCRdb independently ran MiXCR on the reads; one entry per CDR3 protein. This table has 110,000 or so distinct CDR3 sequences, 30% appearing once. The chain links TRBV7-8 to TRBJ1-5, with D perhaps matching TRBD1 (5 bases). The clonotype was recovered from a human donor in good health (CMV status not recorded). Some clones in this sample may be carry-over from other donors' samples. Sequencing was performed on CD8+ T cells from cultured PBMCs, taken from culture after CMV antigen stimulation. CDR3 coding DNA: TGTGCCAGCAGCTTAGGAGCAGGGTTTAATCAGCCCCAGCATTTT. This translates into CASSLGAGFNQPQHF. Filled out from reference TRBV7-8 and TRBJ1-5, the complete variable domain reads GAGVSQSPRYKVAKRGQDVALRCDPISGHVSLFWYQQALGQGPEFLTYFQNEAQLDKSGLPSDRFFAERPEGSVSTLKIQRTQQEDSAVYLCASSLGAGFNQPQHFGDGTRLSIL.